Listed below are T cell receptor beta chains from one sample, sequenced in a study of regulatory T cells in long-lasting Graves disease. From the multiplex PCR reads, TCRdb called clonotypes with MiXCR, one entry per CDR3 protein. The sample yields 400,000 to 500,000 distinct CDR3 sequences, around 20% seen once. Sequences were derived from peripheral blood mononuclear cells (PBMCs), sampled when the disease was refractory, from a patient treated with antithyroid drugs. The receptors stem from a female donor with Graves disease. Both conserved end residues are part of each CDR3. The order of the fields is J gene, V gene, clone size, D gene, CDR3 protein, CDR3 DNA. The D gene is left open where the match is weak. A row's size may be missing; if present it is once, few, many or a size class.

TRBJ2-1,TRBV28,.,.,CASSFTPPYNEQFF,TGTGCCAGCAGTTTCACTCCCCCCTACAATGAGCAGTTCTTC
TRBJ2-7,TRBV5-1,.,.,CASSETGSREQYF,TGCGCCAGCTCTGAAACCGGGAGTCGCGAGCAGTACTTC
TRBJ1-6,TRBV27,.,TRBD1,CASSSNRGLHSPLHF,TGTGCCAGCAGTTCCAACAGGGGGCTACATTCACCCCTCCACTTT
TRBJ2-7,TRBV5-6,.,.,CASSSDPYGDDEQYF,TGTGCCAGCAGTTCCGACCCCTACGGAGACGACGAGCAGTACTTC
TRBJ1-2,TRBV7-2,many,.,CASSLAPGAHYGYTF,TGTGCCAGCAGCCTAGCGCCCGGGGCCCACTATGGCTACACCTTC
TRBJ1-2,TRBV28,many,.,CASSFPYGYTF,TGTGCCAGCAGTTTCCCTTATGGCTACACCTTC
TRBJ1-5,TRBV19,many,.,CASGILRGTYSNQPQHF,TGTGCCAGTGGGATACTCCGGGGGACCTATAGCAATCAGCCCCAGCATTTT
TRBJ2-1,TRBV11-2,.,TRBD2,CASSLFAGGVNEQFF,TGTGCCAGCAGCTTATTTGCGGGGGGAGTCAATGAGCAGTTCTTC
TRBJ1-1,TRBV14,few,.,CASSRIGRQNTEAFF,TGTGCCAGCAGCAGAATAGGACGGCAGAACACTGAAGCTTTCTTT
TRBJ2-7,TRBV15,.,.,CATSRGLGGFEQYF,TGTGCCACCAGCAGAGGTCTAGGAGGGTTCGAGCAGTACTTC
TRBJ2-5,TRBV11-2,many,.,CASSSQPAGQTQYF,TGTGCCAGCAGTTCGCAACCGGCGGGACAGACCCAGTACTTC
TRBJ2-7,TRBV12-3/TRBV12-4,many,TRBD1,CASSRAGTDPEEQYF,TGTGCCAGCAGCCGCGCCGGGACAGACCCTGAGGAGCAGTACTTC
TRBJ2-6,TRBV4-1,few,.,CASSQVLNSGANVLTF,TGCGCCAGCAGCCAAGTGCTGAACTCTGGGGCCAACGTCCTGACTTTC
TRBJ2-7,TRBV5-1,few,.,CASSLAGGSLYEQYF,TGCGCCAGCAGCTTGGCCGGGGGATCGCTCTACGAGCAGTACTTC
TRBJ1-2,TRBV28,few,.,CASSSVNYGYTF,TGTGCCAGCAGTTCCGTAAACTATGGCTACACCTTC
TRBJ1-6,TRBV11-2,many,.,CASSRGGIKASSYNSPLHF,TGTGCCAGCAGCCGAGGGGGTATCAAGGCAAGCTCCTATAATTCACCCCTCCACTTT
TRBJ1-5,TRBV7-9,.,.,CASSLALGPQHF,TGTGCCAGCAGCTTAGCGCTTGGGCCCCAGCATTTT
TRBJ1-1,TRBV2,many,.,CASIEATEAFF,TGTGCCAGCATAGAGGCCACTGAAGCTTTCTTT
TRBJ2-5,TRBV30,many,.,CAWSVGQETQYF,TGTGCCTGGAGTGTTGGCCAAGAGACCCAGTACTTC
TRBJ2-3,TRBV12-3/TRBV12-4,.,.,CASSFEDTQYF,TGTGCCAGCAGTTTTGAAGATACGCAGTATTTT
TRBJ1-6,TRBV7-2,once,.,CASSFGQGQSPLHF,TGTGCCAGCAGCTTCGGTCAGGGTCAATCACCCCTCCACTTT
TRBJ1-1,TRBV6-9,few,.,CASSYPDWNTEAFF,TGTGCCAGCAGTTACCCCGACTGGAACACTGAAGCTTTCTTT
TRBJ1-2,TRBV9,many,.,CASSPDNRAGYTF,TGTGCCAGCAGCCCTGACAACAGAGCTGGCTACACCTTC
TRBJ2-2,TRBV6-1,.,.,CASTNSLAPAELFF,TGTGCCAGCACCAACTCCCTAGCACCCGCTGAGCTGTTTTTT
TRBJ2-7,TRBV18,.,.,CASSPLDSYEQYF,TGTGCCAGCTCACCCCTGGACAGCTACGAGCAGTACTTC
TRBJ1-2,TRBV6-1,.,TRBD1,CASSSDRGDGYTF,TGTGCCAGCAGCTCGGACAGGGGCGATGGCTACACCTTC
TRBJ2-3,TRBV5-6,.,.,CASSLGSTTQYF,TGTGCCAGCAGCTTGGGGAGTACTACGCAGTATTTT
TRBJ2-7,TRBV6-2/TRBV6-3,.,TRBD2,CASSYSVTSGRADSYEQYF,TGTGCCAGCAGTTACTCGGTCACTAGCGGGAGGGCCGACTCCTACGAGCAGTACTTC
TRBJ2-7,TRBV28,few,TRBD1,CASAVAGQGNYEQYF,TGTGCCAGCGCCGTGGCGGGACAGGGCAATTACGAGCAGTACTTC
TRBJ2-5,TRBV15,.,.,CATSRVEGETQYF,TGTGCCACCAGCAGAGTCGAGGGAGAGACCCAGTACTTC
TRBJ2-2,TRBV14,few,.,CASSHPSPSGAFGGELFF,TGTGCCAGCAGCCACCCGAGTCCATCAGGGGCGTTTGGCGGGGAGCTGTTTTTT
TRBJ2-7,TRBV6-5,.,.,CASSYARHWEQYF,TGTGCCAGCAGTTATGCTCGCCATTGGGAGCAGTACTTC
TRBJ2-7,TRBV27,many,TRBD2,CASSFLAGGPGEQYF,TGTGCCAGCAGTTTTCTAGCGGGAGGGCCGGGGGAGCAGTACTTC
TRBJ2-7,TRBV3-1,.,.,CASSHGGGTYEQYF,TGTGCCAGCAGCCATGGGGGTGGCACCTACGAGCAGTACTTC
TRBJ2-3,TRBV20-1,.,.,CSATAATDTQYF,TGCAGTGCTACAGCGGCCACAGATACGCAGTATTTT
TRBJ1-2,TRBV28,many,.,CASDGANPLGYTF,TGTGCCAGCGATGGGGCAAACCCTTTGGGCTACACCTTC
TRBJ1-5,TRBV5-1,.,TRBD1,CASSSLTDRAQPQHF,TGTGCCAGCAGCTCCCTTACGGACAGGGCCCAGCCCCAGCATTTT